Below are 19 T cell receptor beta chains sequenced from a single sample in a study of shared clonotypes between healthy human individuals. TCRdb keeps only in-frame clones here, not all; method: immunoSEQ multiplex PCR. Among about 960,000 clones listed, 76% were seen once. Sequenced sample: memory CD4+ T cells sorted from blood. As to subset: CD45RA-negative fraction. The receptors were sampled from a man in his late teens or twenties in good health.

This chain uses TRBV28 with TRBJ1-3, with D possibly being TRBD1 (6 bases). Germline CDR1 MDHEN, CDR2 SYDVKM. The germline V and J ends were trimmed by 6 bases and 1 base, with 22 bases remaining between them. The CDR3 covers 18 residues. The CDR3 bases are TGTGCCAGCAGCGTCTCAGGGGCCGCCGCGCGTTCTGGAAACACCATATATTTT. Translation: CASSVSGAAARSGNTIYF. The variable domain in full, completed from reference TRBV28 and TRBJ1-3, reads DVKVTQSSRYLVKRTGEKVFLECVQDMDHENMFWYRQDPGLGLRLIYFSYDVKMKEKGDIPEGYSVSREKKERFSLILESASTNQTSMYLCASSVSGAAARSGNTIYFGEGSWLTVV.

This chain links TRBV5-6 with TRBJ2-2; D is ambiguous. CDR1 and CDR2 (germline): SGHDT, YYEEEE. Trimming removed 1 base from V and 8 bases from J, with 9 bases in between. This CDR3 comprises 13 residues. The CDR3 DNA reads TGTGCCAGCAGCTTGTTTTCCCGGGGGGAGCTGTTTTTT. Its translation is CASSLFSRGELFF.

Worth noting for this clone: The identical CDR3 is also encoded by other nucleotide sequences in the sample. The chain uses TRBV5-1 and TRBJ2-7; D not certain. This CDR3 region has 11 residues. CDR1 and CDR2 (germline): SGHRS, YFSETQ. V lost 3 bases, J lost 4 bases, and 5 bases lay in between. CDR3 sequence: CASSSEYEQYF. DNA of the CDR3: TGCGCCAGCAGCTCTGAGTACGAGCAGTACTTC.

The rearrangement links TRBV5-4 to TRBJ2-5; no reliable D call. The germline V and J ends were trimmed by 0 bases and 1 base, with 7 bases remaining between them. The CDR3 spans 14 residues. Looked up from germline, CDR1 is SGHNT and CDR2 is YYREEE (reference sequence). DNA for the CDR3: TGTGCCAGCAGCTTGGACAGTTCCCAAGAGACCCAGTACTTC. Its protein product is CASSLDSSQETQYF.

This clone appeared a few times. V and J are TRBV9 and TRBJ2-2; 7 bases are shared with TRBD1. V lost 4 bases and J lost 2; bases outside the gene matches: 8. The germline V gene encodes CDR1 SGDLS and CDR2 YYNGEE. The CDR3 is 16 residues long. The CDR3 protein is CASSPVGQENTGELFF. CDR3 coding DNA: TGTGCCAGCAGCCCCGTCGGACAGGAAAACACCGGGGAGCTGTTTTTT.

This chain joins TRBV7-9 and TRBJ2-6, with D possibly TRBD1 on 5 matching bases. V lost 1 base, J lost 4 bases, and 11 bases lay in between. The CDR3 runs to 16 residues. CDR1 is SEHNR, CDR2 FQNEAQ, per germline (reference sequence). The CDR3 sequence: CASSLGQGTGANVLTF. The CDR3 DNA reads TGTGCCAGCAGCTTAGGGCAGGGCACCGGGGCCAACGTCCTGACTTTC.

The chain couples TRBV18 to TRBJ2-7; D perhaps matches TRBD2 (6 bases). V was cut by 5 bases and J by 7 bases, with 15 bases left in between. The CDR3 is 13 residues long. CDR1 is KGHSH, CDR2 LQKENI, per germline. In DNA form, the CDR3 reads TGTGCCAGCTCAGAGGCCACCGCGGGGGAGCAGTACTTC. Translated, it gives CASSEATAGEQYF.

V usage is TRBV6-1 and J usage is TRBJ1-2; maybe TRBD1 (6 bases). In germline, CDR1 is MNHNS, CDR2 SASEGT. The CDR3 is 20 residues long. V was pared by 0 bases and J by 5 bases, with 28 bases between. CDR3 sequence: CASSEAVARIRGDSGYGYTF. The CDR3 nucleotides are TGTGCCAGCAGTGAAGCGGTGGCCCGAATCAGGGGCGATTCAGGGTATGGCTACACCTTC.

The chain links TRBV4-3 to TRBJ1-1; TRBD1 is a possible D gene (5 bases). CDR1 is LGHNA, CDR2 YSLEER, per germline. This CDR3 is 16 amino acids long. Trimming took 0 bases from V and 5 from J, leaving 16 bases between them. The CDR3 sequence is CASSQEKGRGETEAFF. CDR3 nucleotides: TGCGCCAGCAGCCAAGAAAAGGGTAGGGGCGAAACTGAAGCTTTCTTT.

The J gene is TRBJ1-2, the V gene TRBV5-6, with a tentative D call TRBD1 (6 bases). The CDR3 covers 15 residues. V lost 1 base, J lost 4 bases, and 14 bases lay in between. Germline CDR1 SGHDT, CDR2 YYEEEE. The CDR3 is CASSLLGHQLYGYTF. CDR3 DNA sequence: TGTGCCAGCAGCTTGTTGGGACATCAACTCTATGGCTACACCTTC.

The chain has TRBV20-1 and TRBJ2-1, with TRBD2 as a possible D gene (5 bases). Germline assignment: CDR1 DFQATT and CDR2 SNEGSKA (reference sequence). V lost 7 bases and J 4 bases, leaving 8 bases between the germline ends. The CDR3 is made up of 11 amino acids. This CDR3 reads CSVGLYNEQFF. CDR3 coding DNA: TGCAGTGTCGGACTTTACAATGAGCAGTTCTTC.

The rearrangement uses TRBV2 and TRBJ2-5; perhaps TRBD2 as D (6 bases). Germline CDR1 is SNHLY and CDR2 is FYNNEI. Between the trimmed V and J ends, which lost 7 bases and 1 base, there was a span of 13 bases. The CDR3 loop spans 14 amino acids. The CDR3 DNA reads TGTGCCAGCAAGGGCTGGGGGGTCCAAGAGACCCAGTACTTC. Its protein is CASKGWGVQETQYF.

This clone was seen just once. This chain uses TRBV25-1 with TRBJ2-1; TRBD2 aligns across 9 bases. The length of the CDR3 is 15 residues. Germline trimming cut 6 bases from V and 6 bases from J; bases unmatched to any gene: 9. Germline loops: CDR1 MGHDK, CDR2 SYGVNS. CDR3 DNA: TGTGCCAGCAGCTTACCTAGCGGGATGGGCAATGAGCAGTTCTTC. Its translation is CASSLPSGMGNEQFF.

V and J are TRBV7-2 and TRBJ1-4; weak D call: TRBD1 (6 bases). Germline V gene sequence: CDR1 SGHTA, CDR2 FQGNSA. The CDR3 has 16 residues. Trimming shortened V by 5 bases and J by 0 bases, and 13 bases separated the two germline ends. The CDR3 reads CASSRRGRATNEKLFF. CDR3 nucleotides: TGTGCCAGCAGCCGGAGGGGGAGGGCAACTAATGAAAAACTGTTTTTT.

The rearrangement links TRBV7-8 to TRBJ2-3; D might be TRBD1 or TRBD2, each matching 5 bases. The V end was cut by 1 base, the J end by 2 bases, with 13 bases between. Germline V gene sequence: CDR1 SGHVS, CDR2 FQNEAQ. The CDR3 loop spans 16 amino acids. CDR3 amino acids: CASSLGVRGPTDTQYF. CDR3 coding DNA: TGTGCCAGCAGCTTAGGGGTGAGGGGTCCCACAGATACGCAGTATTTT.

The chain combines TRBV7-8 with TRBJ2-7, with a weak D call TRBD1 (6 bases). V was pared by 5 bases and J by 7 bases, with 15 bases between. CDR3 length equals 13 residues. Germline V gives CDR1 SGHVS, CDR2 FQNEAQ. As DNA, the CDR3 is TGTGCCAGCAGCCCAGTGGCAGGGGAAGAGCAGTACTTC. Protein product: CASSPVAGEEQYF.

V gene TRBV28 combines with J gene TRBJ1-2; 7 nucleotides match TRBD1. CDR1 is MDHEN and CDR2 is SYDVKM in the germline V gene. The CDR3 has 15 amino acids. V was clipped by 6 bases and J by 2 bases; unmatched bases: 9. For the CDR3, the DNA is TGTGCCAGCAGACATAATAGACAGGGCAACTATGGCTACACCTTC. It translates to CASRHNRQGNYGYTF.

This clone was seen a handful of times. The chain combines TRBV19 with TRBJ1-2, with no clear D. The V end lost 3 bases, the J end lost 2 bases, and 7 bases lay between the germline ends. Germline-derived CDR1 and CDR2 are LNHDA and SQIVND (reference sequence). The CDR3 sequence is 13 residues long. CDR3 amino acids: CASSMRENYGYTF. For the CDR3, the DNA is TGTGCCAGTAGTATGAGAGAGAACTATGGCTACACCTTC.

This clone was picked up one time. This chain uses TRBV6-6 with TRBJ2-7, with 11 bases aligning to TRBD2. J gave up 1 base and V 6 bases, and 5 bases lay outside the gene matches. The CDR3 contains 15 residues. The germline gives CDR1 MNHNY, CDR2 SVGAGI (reference sequence). In DNA form, the CDR3 reads TGTGCCAGCAGCCCGGGACTAGCGGTATCCTACGAGCAGTACTTC. Protein sequence: CASSPGLAVSYEQYF.